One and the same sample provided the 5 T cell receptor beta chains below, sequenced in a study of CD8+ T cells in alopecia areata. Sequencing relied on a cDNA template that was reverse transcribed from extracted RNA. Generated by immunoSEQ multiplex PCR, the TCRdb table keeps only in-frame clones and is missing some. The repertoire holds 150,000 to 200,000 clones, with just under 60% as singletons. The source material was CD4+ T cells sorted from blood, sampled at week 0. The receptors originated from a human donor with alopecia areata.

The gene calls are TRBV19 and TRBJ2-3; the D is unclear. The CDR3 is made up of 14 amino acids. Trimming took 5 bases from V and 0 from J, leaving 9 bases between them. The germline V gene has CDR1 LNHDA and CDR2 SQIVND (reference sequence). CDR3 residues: CASSLDLSTDTQYF. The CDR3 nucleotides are TGTGCCAGTAGTTTGGACCTCAGCACAGATACGCAGTATTTT.

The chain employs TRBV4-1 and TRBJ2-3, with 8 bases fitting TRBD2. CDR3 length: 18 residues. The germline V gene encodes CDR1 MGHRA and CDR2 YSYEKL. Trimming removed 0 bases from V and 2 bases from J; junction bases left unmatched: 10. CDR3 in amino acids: CASSQDWRAGATTDTQYF. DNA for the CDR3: TGCGCCAGCAGCCAAGATTGGAGAGCGGGGGCCACCACAGATACGCAGTATTTT.

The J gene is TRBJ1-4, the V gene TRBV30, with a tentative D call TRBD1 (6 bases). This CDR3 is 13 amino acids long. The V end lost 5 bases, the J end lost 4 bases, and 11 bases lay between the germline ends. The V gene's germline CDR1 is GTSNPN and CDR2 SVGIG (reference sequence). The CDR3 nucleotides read TGTGCCTGGGCACAGGGTCGTAATGAAAAACTGTTTTTT. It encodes CAWAQGRNEKLFF.

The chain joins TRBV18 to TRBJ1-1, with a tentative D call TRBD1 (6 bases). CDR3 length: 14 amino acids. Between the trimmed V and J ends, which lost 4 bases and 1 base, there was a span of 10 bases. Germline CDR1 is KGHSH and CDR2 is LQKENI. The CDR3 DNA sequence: TGTGCCAGCTCACGGGACATCCAGAACACTGAAGCTTTCTTT. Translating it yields CASSRDIQNTEAFF.

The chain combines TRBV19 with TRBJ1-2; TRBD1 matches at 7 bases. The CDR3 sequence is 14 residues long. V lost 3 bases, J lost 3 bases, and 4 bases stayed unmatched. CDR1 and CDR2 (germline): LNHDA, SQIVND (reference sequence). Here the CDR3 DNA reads TGTGCCAGTAGTATGGGGACAGTGTACTATGGCTACACCTTC. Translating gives CASSMGTVYYGYTF.